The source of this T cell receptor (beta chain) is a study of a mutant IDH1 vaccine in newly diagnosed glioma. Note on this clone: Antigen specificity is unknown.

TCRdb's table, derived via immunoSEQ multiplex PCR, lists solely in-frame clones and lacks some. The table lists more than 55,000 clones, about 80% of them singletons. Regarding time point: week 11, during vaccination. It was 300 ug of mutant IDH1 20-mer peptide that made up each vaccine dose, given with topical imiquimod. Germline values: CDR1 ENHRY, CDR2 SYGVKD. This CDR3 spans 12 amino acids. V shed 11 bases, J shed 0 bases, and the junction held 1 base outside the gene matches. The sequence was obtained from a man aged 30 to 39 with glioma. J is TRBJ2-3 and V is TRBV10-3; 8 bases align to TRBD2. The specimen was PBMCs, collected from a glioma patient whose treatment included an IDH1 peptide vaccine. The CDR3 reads CASSGSTDTQYF. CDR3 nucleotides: TGTGCCTCTAGCGGGAGCACAGATACGCAGTATTTT.